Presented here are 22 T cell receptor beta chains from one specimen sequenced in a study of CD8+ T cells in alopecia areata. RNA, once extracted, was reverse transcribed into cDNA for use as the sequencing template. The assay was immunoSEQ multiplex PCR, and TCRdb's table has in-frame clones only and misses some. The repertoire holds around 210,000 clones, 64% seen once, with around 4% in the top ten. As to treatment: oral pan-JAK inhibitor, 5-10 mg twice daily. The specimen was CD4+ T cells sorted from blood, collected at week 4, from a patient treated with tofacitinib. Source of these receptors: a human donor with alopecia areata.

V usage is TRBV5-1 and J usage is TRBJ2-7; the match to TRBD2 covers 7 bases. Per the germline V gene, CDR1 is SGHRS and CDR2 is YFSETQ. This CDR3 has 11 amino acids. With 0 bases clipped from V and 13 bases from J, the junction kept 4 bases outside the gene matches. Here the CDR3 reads CASSLDGTTYF. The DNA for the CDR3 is TGCGCCAGCAGCTTGGATGGGACTACATACTTC.

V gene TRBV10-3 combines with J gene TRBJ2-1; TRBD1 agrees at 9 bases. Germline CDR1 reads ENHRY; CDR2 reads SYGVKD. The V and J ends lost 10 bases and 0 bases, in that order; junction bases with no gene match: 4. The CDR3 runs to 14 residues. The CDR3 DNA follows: TGTGCCAGCCGGGACAGGGACTCCTACAATGAGCAGTTCTTC. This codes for CASRDRDSYNEQFF.

The CDR3 spells CASSSGTGVEYF. The CDR3 DNA reads TGTGCCAGCAGCTCCGGGACAGGGGTGGAGTACTTC. The chain carries TRBV7-2 and TRBJ2-4, with 10 bases lining up with TRBD1. CDR3 length: 12 amino acids. After removal of 4 bases from V and 14 bases from J, the junction contained 5 bases not matched to a gene. Germline lookup yields CDR1 SGHTA and CDR2 FQGNSA.

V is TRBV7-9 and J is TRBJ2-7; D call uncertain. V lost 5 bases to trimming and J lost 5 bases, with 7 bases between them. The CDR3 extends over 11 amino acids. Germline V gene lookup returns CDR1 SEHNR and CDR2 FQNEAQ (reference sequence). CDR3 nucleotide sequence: TGTGCCAGCAGCCGAAGTGACGAGCAGTACTTC. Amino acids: CASSRSDEQYF.

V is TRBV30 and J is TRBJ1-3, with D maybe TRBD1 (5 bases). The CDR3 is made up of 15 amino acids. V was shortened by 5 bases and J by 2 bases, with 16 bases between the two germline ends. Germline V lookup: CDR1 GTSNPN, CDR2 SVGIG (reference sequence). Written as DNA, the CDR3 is TGTGCCTGGGATCGTTTGGGGGTAGCTGGAAACACCATATATTTT. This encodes CAWDRLGVAGNTIYF.

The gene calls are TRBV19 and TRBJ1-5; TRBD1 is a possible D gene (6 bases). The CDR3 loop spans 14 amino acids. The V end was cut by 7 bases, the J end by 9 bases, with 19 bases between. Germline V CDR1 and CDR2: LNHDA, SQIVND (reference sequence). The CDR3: CASTPWQGNRPQHF. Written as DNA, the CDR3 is TGTGCCAGTACCCCCTGGCAGGGGAACAGGCCCCAGCATTTT.

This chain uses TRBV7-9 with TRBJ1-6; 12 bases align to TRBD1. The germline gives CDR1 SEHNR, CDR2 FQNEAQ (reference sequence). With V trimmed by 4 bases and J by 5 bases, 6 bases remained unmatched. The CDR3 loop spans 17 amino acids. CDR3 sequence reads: CASSSRDRGLHNSPLHF. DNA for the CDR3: TGTGCCAGCAGCTCACGGGACAGGGGGCTTCATAATTCACCCCTCCACTTT.

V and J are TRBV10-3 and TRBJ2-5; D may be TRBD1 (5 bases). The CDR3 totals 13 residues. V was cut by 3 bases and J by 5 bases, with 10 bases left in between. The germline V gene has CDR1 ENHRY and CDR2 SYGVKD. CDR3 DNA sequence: TGTGCCATCAGTGAAAGGGGCCCGGAGACCCAGTACTTC. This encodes CAISERGPETQYF.

CDR3 sequence reads: CASSLTSGGGELFF. The CDR3 DNA reads TGTGCCAGCAGCTTAACATCAGGGGGCGGGGAGCTGTTTTTT. This chain connects TRBV7-2 to TRBJ2-2; TRBD1 aligns across 7 bases. With V trimmed by 2 bases and J by 7 bases, 4 bases remained unmatched. Germline CDR1 reads SGHTA; CDR2 reads FQGNSA. The CDR3 is 14 residues long.

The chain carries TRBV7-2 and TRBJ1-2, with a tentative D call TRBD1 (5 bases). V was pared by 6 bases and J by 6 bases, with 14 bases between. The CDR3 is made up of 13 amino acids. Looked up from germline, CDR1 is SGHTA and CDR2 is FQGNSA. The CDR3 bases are TGTGCCAGCAGGCCAGGGAATACGAATGGCTACACCTTC. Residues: CASRPGNTNGYTF.

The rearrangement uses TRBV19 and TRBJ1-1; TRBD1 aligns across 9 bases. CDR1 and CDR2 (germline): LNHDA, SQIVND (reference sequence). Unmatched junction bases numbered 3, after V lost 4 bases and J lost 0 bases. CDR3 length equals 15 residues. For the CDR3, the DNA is TGTGCCAGTAGTAACAGGGGGCTGATGAACACTGAAGCTTTCTTT. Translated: CASSNRGLMNTEAFF.

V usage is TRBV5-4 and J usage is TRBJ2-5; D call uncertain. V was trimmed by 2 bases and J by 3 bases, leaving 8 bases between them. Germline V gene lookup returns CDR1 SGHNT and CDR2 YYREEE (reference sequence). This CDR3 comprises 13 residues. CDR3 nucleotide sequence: TGTGCCAGCAGCTTAATCTTCGAAGAGACCCAGTACTTC. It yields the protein CASSLIFEETQYF.

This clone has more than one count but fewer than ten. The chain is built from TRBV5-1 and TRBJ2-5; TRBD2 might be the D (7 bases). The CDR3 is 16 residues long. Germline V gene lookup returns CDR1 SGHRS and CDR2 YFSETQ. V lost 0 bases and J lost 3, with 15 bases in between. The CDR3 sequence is CASSLGIGGPEETQYF. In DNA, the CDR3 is TGCGCCAGCAGCTTGGGGATCGGGGGGCCCGAAGAGACCCAGTACTTC.

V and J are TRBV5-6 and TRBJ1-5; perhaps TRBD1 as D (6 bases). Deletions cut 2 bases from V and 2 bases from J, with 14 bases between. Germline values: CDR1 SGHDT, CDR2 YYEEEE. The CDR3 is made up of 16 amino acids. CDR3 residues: CASSLGGIFGNQPQHF. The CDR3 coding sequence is TGTGCCAGCAGCTTAGGGGGTATTTTTGGCAATCAGCCCCAGCATTTT.

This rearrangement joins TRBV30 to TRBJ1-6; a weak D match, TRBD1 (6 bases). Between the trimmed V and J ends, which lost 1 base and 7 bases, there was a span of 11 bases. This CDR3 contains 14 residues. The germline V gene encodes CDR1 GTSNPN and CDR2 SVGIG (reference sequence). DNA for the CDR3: TGTGCCTGGAGTGGATTTACAGGGAATTCACCCCTCCACTTT. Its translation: CAWSGFTGNSPLHF.

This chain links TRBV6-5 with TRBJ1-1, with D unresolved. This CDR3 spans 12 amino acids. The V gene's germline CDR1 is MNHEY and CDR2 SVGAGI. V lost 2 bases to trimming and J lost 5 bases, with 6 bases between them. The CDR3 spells CASSYAATEAFF. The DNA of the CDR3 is TGTGCCAGCAGTTACGCGGCGACTGAAGCTTTCTTT.

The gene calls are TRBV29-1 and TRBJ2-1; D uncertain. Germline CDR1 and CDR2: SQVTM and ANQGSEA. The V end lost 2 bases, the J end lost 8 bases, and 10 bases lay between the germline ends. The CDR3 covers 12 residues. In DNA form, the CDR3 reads TGCAGCGTTGAACTACTACAATATGAGCAGTTCTTC. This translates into CSVELLQYEQFF.

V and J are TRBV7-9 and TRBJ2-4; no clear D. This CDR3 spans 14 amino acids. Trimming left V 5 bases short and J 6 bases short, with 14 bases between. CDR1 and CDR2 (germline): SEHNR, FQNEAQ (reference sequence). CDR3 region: CASSGNWGANIQYF. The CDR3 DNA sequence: TGTGCCAGCAGCGGGAACTGGGGTGCAAACATTCAGTACTTC.

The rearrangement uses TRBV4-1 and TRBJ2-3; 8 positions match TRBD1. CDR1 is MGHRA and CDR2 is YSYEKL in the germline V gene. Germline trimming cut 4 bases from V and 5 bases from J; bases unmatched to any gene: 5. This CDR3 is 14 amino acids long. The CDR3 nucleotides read TGCGCCAGCAGCCGGACAGGGTTCTTAGATACGCAGTATTTT. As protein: CASSRTGFLDTQYF.

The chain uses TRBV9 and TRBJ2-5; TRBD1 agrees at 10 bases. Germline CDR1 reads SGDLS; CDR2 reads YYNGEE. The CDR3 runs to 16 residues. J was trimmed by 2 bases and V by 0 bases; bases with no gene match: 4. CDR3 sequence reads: CASSVGLGQGQETQYF. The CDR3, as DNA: TGTGCCAGCAGCGTAGGCCTGGGACAGGGGCAAGAGACCCAGTACTTC.

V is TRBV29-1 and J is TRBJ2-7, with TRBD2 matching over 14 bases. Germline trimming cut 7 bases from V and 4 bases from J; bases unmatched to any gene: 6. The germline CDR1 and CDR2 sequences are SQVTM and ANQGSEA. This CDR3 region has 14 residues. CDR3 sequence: CSATGTSGGYEQYF. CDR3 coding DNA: TGCAGCGCTACCGGGACTAGCGGGGGTTACGAGCAGTACTTC.

CDR3 region: CASSVERGGHNEQFF. In DNA, the CDR3 is TGTGCCAGCAGCGTAGAACGGGGGGGCCACAATGAGCAGTTCTTC. The V and J genes are TRBV9 and TRBJ2-1; 8 bases map to TRBD2. The CDR3 is 15 residues long. Unmatched junction bases numbered 4, after V lost 0 bases and J lost 5 bases. CDR1 is SGDLS and CDR2 is YYNGEE in the germline V gene.